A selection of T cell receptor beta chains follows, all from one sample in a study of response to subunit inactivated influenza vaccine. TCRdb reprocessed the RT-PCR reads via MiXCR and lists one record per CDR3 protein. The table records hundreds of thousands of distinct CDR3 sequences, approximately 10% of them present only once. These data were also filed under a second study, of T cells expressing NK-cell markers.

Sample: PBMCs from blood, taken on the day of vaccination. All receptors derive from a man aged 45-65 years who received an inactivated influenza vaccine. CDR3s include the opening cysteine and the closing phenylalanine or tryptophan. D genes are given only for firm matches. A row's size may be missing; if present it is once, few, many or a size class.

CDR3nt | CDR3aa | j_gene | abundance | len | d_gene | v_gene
TGTGCCAGCAGTTACTCGGGGGTCCCGAAATATGGCTACACCTTC | CASSYSGVPKYGYTF | TRBJ1-2 | - | 15 | - | TRBV6-7
TGTGCCAGCAGCGGCCTCAGGTCCGGGGAGCTGTTTTTT | CASSGLRSGELFF | TRBJ2-2 | many | 13 | - | TRBV7-9
TGTGCCAGCAGGCTGATGACATCTTACAATGAGCAGTTCTTC | CASRLMTSYNEQFF | TRBJ2-1 | few | 14 | - | TRBV6-1
TGTGCCAGCAGCCAAGATTTTCGGGGGGCCGGGAGAGATACGCAGTATTTT | CASSQDFRGAGRDTQYF | TRBJ2-3 | - | 17 | - | TRBV14
TGTGCCAGCAGCTCGGGACTAGCGGGGGCCCAGGGTACGCAGTATTTT | CASSSGLAGAQGTQYF | TRBJ2-3 | - | 16 | TRBD2 | TRBV7-2
TGTGCCAGCAGTTTATGGGGGGGGGCCACAGATACGCAGTATTTT | CASSLWGGATDTQYF | TRBJ2-3 | few | 15 | - | TRBV27
TGTGCCAGCAGTTCCCTGGACAGGGTTTGGACTGAAGCTTTCTTT | CASSSLDRVWTEAFF | TRBJ1-1 | - | 15 | TRBD1 | TRBV27
TGCAGTGCTAGAGCTCCGACAGGTTTGAACACTGAAGCTTTCTTT | CSARAPTGLNTEAFF | TRBJ1-1 | - | 15 | - | TRBV20-1
TGTGCCATCAGTGGGTTCCAAACCTACGAGCAGTACTTC | CAISGFQTYEQYF | TRBJ2-7 | - | 13 | - | TRBV10-3
TGCGCCAGCAGCCCGGGGGTTGGCAGGGAGACCCAGTACTTC | CASSPGVGRETQYF | TRBJ2-5 | - | 14 | - | TRBV5-1
TGTGCCAGCAGAACAAGGACAGGCGGGGAGCTGTTTTTT | CASRTRTGGELFF | TRBJ2-2 | - | 13 | TRBD1 | TRBV12-3/TRBV12-4
TGCGCCAGCAGCTCAGGGACAGGGGGATACACTGAAGCTTTCTTT | CASSSGTGGYTEAFF | TRBJ1-1 | - | 15 | TRBD1 | TRBV5-1
TGTGCCAGCAGTTACCAACGGGGCACTGAAGCTTTCTTT | CASSYQRGTEAFF | TRBJ1-1 | - | 13 | - | TRBV6-5
TGTGCCAGCAGTATATCTAACAGGGGGCGTTTCAATGAGCAGTTCTTC | CASSISNRGRFNEQFF | TRBJ2-1 | many | 16 | TRBD1 | TRBV12-3/TRBV12-4
TGTGCCAGCAGCGGACAGGGCTGGAATCAGCCCCAGCATTTT | CASSGQGWNQPQHF | TRBJ1-5 | few | 14 | TRBD1 | TRBV7-8
TGTGCCAGCAGCCTGGACAGTAACCCCTACTATGGCTACACCTTC | CASSLDSNPYYGYTF | TRBJ1-2 | few | 15 | - | TRBV7-9
TGCAGTGCTAGAGACCCATCCCGGGGGAAAGACTACGAGCAGTACTTC | CSARDPSRGKDYEQYF | TRBJ2-7 | - | 16 | - | TRBV20-1
TGTGCCAGCAGCCAAGAAAGTAGCAGCGGGGGATACACAGATACGCAGTATTTT | CASSQESSSGGYTDTQYF | TRBJ2-3 | few | 18 | TRBD2 | TRBV4-2
TGTGCCAGCAGTCCCGAGGGGGGATACACAGATACGCAGTATTTT | CASSPEGGYTDTQYF | TRBJ2-3 | many | 15 | - | TRBV28